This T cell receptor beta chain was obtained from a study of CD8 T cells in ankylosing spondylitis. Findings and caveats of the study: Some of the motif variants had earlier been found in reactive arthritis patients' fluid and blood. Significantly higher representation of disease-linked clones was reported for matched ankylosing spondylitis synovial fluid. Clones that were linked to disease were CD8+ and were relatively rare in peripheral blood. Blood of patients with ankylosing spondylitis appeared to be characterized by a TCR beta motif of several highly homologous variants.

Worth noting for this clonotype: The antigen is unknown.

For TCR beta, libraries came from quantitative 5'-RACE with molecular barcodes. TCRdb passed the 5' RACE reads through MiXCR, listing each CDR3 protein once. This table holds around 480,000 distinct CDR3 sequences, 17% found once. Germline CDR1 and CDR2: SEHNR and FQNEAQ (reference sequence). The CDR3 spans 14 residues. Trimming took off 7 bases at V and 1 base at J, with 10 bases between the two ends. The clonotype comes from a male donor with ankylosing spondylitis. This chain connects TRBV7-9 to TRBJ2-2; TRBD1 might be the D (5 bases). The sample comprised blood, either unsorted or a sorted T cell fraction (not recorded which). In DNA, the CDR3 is TGTGCCAGCATCCAAGGGGAGAACACCGGGGAGCTGTTTTTT. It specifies CASIQGENTGELFF.